Each of the 2 T cell receptor beta chains below was sequenced from the same sample in a study of read filtering for tumor transcriptome and immune sequencing. Molecular barcoded adaptors covering alpha/delta and beta/gamma chains were used on roughly 400 ng RNA. TCRdb passed the reads through MiXCR, listing each CDR3 protein once. The sample lists about 38,000 distinct CDR3 sequences, 11% to 15% occurring once. What was sequenced was a population of CD138-negative cells sorted from bone marrow. These receptors came from a donor at least 40 years old with multiple myeloma.

To note about this clonotype: This clone may be a read error of a much larger clone one base away. The CDR3 DNA reads TGTGCCAGCAGTTCCCCTGGGGGCACTGAAGCTTTCTTT. Its protein product is CASSSPGGTEAFF. The chain uses TRBV12-3 or TRBV12-4 and TRBJ1-1; D might be TRBD1 (5 bases). The CDR3 runs 13 residues. V dropped 4 bases and J dropped 4 bases, with 10 bases sitting between them.

This clonotype appeared many times. The genes are TRBV4-1 and TRBJ2-7; 8 bases match TRBD2. The ends lost 1 base at V and 6 bases at J; junction bases unmatched: 5. The V gene's germline CDR1 is MGHRA and CDR2 YSYEKL. The CDR3 is made up of 14 amino acids. CDR3 amino acids: CASSQGRGDSEQYF. CDR3 sequence (DNA): TGCGCCAGCAGCCAAGGGCGGGGGGACTCCGAGCAGTACTTC.